This T cell receptor (beta chain) was sequenced in a study of T cells in Graves' hyperthyroidism and ophthalmopathy. Background on the study: Peripheral blood sampling occurred at initial diagnosis, before any treatment. Study-level results: Classification by a 13 V-J model distinguished ophthalmopathy from stable hyperthyroidism.

RNA transcripts yielded amplified TCR beta CDR3 regions. An initial round of RT-PCR targeting the TCR CDR3 relied on the HTBI primer set. TCRdb passed the multiplex PCR reads through MiXCR, listing each CDR3 protein once. This table holds 400,000 or so distinct CDR3 sequences, roughly 15% found once. Trimming cost V 5 bases and J 9 bases; bases outside gene matches: 13. The V gene's germline CDR1 is MNHNS and CDR2 SASEGT. The CDR3 is 15 residues long. This clonotype was found many times. The antigen remains undetermined. Patients affected by ophthalmopathy presented a Clinical Activity Score of at least 3, a NOSPECS grade of at least 4, and disease duration below 3 months.

The sample consisted of blood. The TCR was taken from a woman under 40 with Graves' ophthalmopathy. The gene calls are TRBV6-1 and TRBJ2-1, with TRBD2 identical over 7 bases. The CDR3 loop is CASSPRTRFGSEQFF. The CDR3 DNA reads TGTGCCAGCAGTCCCCGGACTAGATTCGGGTCTGAGCAGTTCTTC.